This TCR beta chain is from a study of glioma-infiltrating T cells. Amplification of TCR alpha and beta CDR3 regions from RNA used iRepertoire nested multiplex PCR. TCRdb independently ran MiXCR on the multiplex PCR reads; one entry per CDR3 protein. The profile shows around 140,000 distinct CDR3 sequences, about two fifths of them singletons. General study results and limits: Tissue-blood divergence was below expectation in non-neoplastic patients, above in gliomas.

Germline V CDR1 and CDR2: MNHNS, SASEGT. There are 13 residues in the CDR3. Trimming stripped 7 bases from V and 1 base from J, with 11 bases between. A word on this clonotype: Its antigen is unidentified.

The chain recombines TRBV6-1 with TRBJ2-7; D tentatively fits TRBD1 or TRBD2 (5 bases each). The clonotype was recovered from a human donor with low-grade glioma or glioblastoma, undergoing nonglioma brain surgery, or in good health (not recorded which). The source material was glioma tissue, nonneoplastic brain tissue, or PBMCs (not recorded which). For the CDR3, the DNA is TGTGCCAGCATGGACATAGCGTCCTACGAGCAGTACTTC. As protein: CASMDIASYEQYF.